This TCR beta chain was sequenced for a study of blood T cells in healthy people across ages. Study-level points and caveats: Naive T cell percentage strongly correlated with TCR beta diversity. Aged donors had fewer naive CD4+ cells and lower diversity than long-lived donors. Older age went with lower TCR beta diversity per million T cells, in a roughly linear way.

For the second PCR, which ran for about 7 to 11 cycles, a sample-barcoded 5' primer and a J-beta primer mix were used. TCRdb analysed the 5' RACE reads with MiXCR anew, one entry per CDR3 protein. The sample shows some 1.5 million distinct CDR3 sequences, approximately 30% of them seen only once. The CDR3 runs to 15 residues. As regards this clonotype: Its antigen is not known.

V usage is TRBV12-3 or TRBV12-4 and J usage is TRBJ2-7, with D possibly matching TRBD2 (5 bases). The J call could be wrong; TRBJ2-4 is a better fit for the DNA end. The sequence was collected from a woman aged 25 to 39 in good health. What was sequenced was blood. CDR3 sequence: CASSLWLADFNIQYF. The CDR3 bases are TGTGCCAGCAGTTTATGGTTGGCGGACTTTAACATTCAGTACTTC.